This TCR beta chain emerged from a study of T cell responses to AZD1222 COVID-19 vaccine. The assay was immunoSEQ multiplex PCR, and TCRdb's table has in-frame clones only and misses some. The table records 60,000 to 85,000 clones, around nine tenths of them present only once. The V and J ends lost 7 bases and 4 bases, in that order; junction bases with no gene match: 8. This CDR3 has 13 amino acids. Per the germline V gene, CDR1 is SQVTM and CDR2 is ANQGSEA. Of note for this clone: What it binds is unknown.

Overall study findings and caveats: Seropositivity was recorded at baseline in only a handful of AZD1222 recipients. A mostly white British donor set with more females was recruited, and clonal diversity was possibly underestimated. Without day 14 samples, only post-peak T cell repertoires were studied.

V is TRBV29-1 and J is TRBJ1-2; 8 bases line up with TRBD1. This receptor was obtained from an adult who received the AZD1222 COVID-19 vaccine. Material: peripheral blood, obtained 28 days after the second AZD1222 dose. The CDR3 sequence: CSAWTGIPYGYTF. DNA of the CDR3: TGCAGCGCCTGGACAGGGATTCCCTATGGCTACACCTTC.